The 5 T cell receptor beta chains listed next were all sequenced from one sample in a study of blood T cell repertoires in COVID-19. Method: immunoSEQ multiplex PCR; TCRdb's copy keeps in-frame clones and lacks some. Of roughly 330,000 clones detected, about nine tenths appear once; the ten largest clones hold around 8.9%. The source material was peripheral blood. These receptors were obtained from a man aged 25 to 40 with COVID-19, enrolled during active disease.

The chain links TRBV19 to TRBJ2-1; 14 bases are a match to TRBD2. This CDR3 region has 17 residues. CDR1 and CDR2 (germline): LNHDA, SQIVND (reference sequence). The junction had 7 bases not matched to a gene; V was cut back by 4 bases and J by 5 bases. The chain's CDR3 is CASSNPRLAGGNNEQFF. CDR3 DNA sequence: TGTGCCAGTAGTAACCCCCGACTAGCGGGAGGGAACAATGAGCAGTTCTTC. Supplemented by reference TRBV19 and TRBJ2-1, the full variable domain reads DGGITQSPKYLFRKEGQNVTLSCEQNLNHDAMYWYRQDPGQGLRLIYYSQIVNDFQKGDIAEGYSVSREKKESFPLTVTSAQKNPTAFYLCASSNPRLAGGNNEQFFGPGTRLTVL.

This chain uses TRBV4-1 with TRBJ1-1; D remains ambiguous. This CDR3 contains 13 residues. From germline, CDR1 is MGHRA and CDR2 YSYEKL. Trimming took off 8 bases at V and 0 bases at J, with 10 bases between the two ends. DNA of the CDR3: TGCGCCAGCCAAGGGAGCCTGAACACTGAAGCTTTCTTT. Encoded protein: CASQGSLNTEAFF.

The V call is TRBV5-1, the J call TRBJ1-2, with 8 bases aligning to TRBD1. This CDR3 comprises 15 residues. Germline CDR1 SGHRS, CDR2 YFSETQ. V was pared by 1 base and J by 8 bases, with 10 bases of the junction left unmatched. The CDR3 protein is CASSLPGQGAGGYTF. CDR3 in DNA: TGCGCCAGCAGCTTGCCTGGCCAGGGGGCTGGAGGCTACACCTTC.

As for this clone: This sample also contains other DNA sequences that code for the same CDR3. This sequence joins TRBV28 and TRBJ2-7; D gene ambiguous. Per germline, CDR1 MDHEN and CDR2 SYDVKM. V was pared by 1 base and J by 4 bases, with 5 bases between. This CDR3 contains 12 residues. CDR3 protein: CASSLSGYEQYF. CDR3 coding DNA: TGTGCCAGCAGTTTATCCGGGTACGAGCAGTACTTC.

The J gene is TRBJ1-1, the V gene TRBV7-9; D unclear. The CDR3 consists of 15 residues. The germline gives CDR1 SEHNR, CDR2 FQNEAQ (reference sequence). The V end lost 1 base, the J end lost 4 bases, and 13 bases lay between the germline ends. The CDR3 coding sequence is TGTGCCAGCAGCTTAGTCGTCCGACCGGGCACTGAAGCTTTCTTT. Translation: CASSLVVRPGTEAFF. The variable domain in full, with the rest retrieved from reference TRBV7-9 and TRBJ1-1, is DTGVSQNPRHKITKRGQNVTFRCDPISEHNRLYWYRQTLGQGPEFLTYFQNEAQLEKSRLLSDRFSAERPKGSFSTLEIQRTEQGDSAMYLCASSLVVRPGTEAFFGQGTRLTVV.